This T cell receptor (beta chain) stems from a study of early T cells in non-severe SARS-CoV-2 infection. The overall study: Chains were not paired, and sequencing was done on bulk RNA from unsorted whole blood. Study outcomes and limitations: Matching results from VDJdb favored anti-spike CD8 responses, leaving private and CD4 specificities undetected.

This CDR3 has 15 amino acids. Germline assignment: CDR1 MNHNY and CDR2 SVGAGI (reference sequence). With 2 bases removed from V and 0 bases from J, the gap between germline ends came to 8 bases. This clonotype was detected only a few times. Its target is not known. Unique molecular identifiers tagged individual cDNA molecules. MiXCR, applied by TCRdb to the 5' RACE reads, yields one record per CDR3 protein. The sample holds tens of thousands of distinct CDR3 sequences, approximately 13% seen once. Sequencing was performed on whole blood. V is TRBV6-6 and J is TRBJ1-5; no clear D gene. The receptor was isolated from an adult who was a healthcare worker with PCR-confirmed SARS-CoV-2 infection or an uninfected control (not recorded which). In DNA, the CDR3 is TGTGCCAGCAGTTACAACCCATATAGCAATCAGCCCCAGCATTTT. As protein: CASSYNPYSNQPQHF.